This T cell receptor beta chain was observed in a study of blood T cell repertoires in COVID-19 (TCRdb year 2020). About the investigation overall: The collaborator samples originated in the United States, Italy and Spain and spanned the acute and convalescent phases of COVID-19. The material from the prospective study consisted of cDNA or gDNA derived from T cells, B-cell-depleted T cells, or PBMCs. The repertoires were made available in a free public database intended to serve as a resource for research on the immune response to SARS-CoV-2. Where available, HLA class I and class II types were obtained from metadata supplied by the sample provider rather than from assay-based typing. Nearly every sample came with metadata listing a de-identified subject ID, COVID-19 status, age in years and sex. The samples were drawn from the first 160 participants of the ongoing ImmuneRACE study and from roughly 1,300 subjects provided by 6 global collaborators. Deeply sampled blood TCRbeta repertoires from subjects exposed to, actively infected with, or recovered from COVID-19 were included in the dataset.

Here V drops 4 bases and J drops 8 bases, and the junction holds 5 bases not matched to any gene. The CDR3 runs 12 residues from the cysteine to the phenylalanine. The only DNA kept is the CDR3, 36 bases in frame from the first base. Reading the germline V gene gives CDR1 SGDLS and CDR2 YYNGEE. Each collaborating institution followed its own protocols to collect whole blood in K2EDTA tubes. Collaborator samples were shipped for TCRbeta analysis as frozen whole blood, isolated PBMCs, or DNA extracted from either sample type. General findings and caveats noted by the study authors: The amount of clinical and demographic metadata varied by source and participant and was provided uncurated.

TCRbeta CDR3 regions were amplified from genomic DNA by means of the immunoSEQ Assay, a bias-controlled multiplex PCR. The source study handled its data this way. The number of nucleated cells in each sample was estimated from the amplification of reference gene primers within the assay. To quantify the absolute abundance of each unique TCRbeta CDR3 rearrangement, sequence reads were collapsed and filtered. For each sample, productive Simpson clonality was calculated by taking the square root of Simpson's diversity index across productive rearrangements. TCRdb limited this immuneACCESS table to in-frame rearrangements with V and J called. A share of clones is missing; checked studies link under half to unresolved V genes, and the rest is unexplained. V and J calls and clone size are copied from that table; D and trimming were computed from the DNA. The sample table contains 71,000 or so clones; only one count was recorded for approximately 80% of them. The ten largest clones represent about 30% of the sample.

In this sample, this clone turned up a few times. The antigen it recognizes is unknown. No much larger clone exists at a distance of one base, and base qualities are not known. The sample taken for sequencing was peripheral blood. This sequence was found in a man in his 70s with acute or convalescent COVID-19. The V and J segments used are TRBV9 and TRBJ1-2, and TRBD1 aligns with 7 junction nucleotides. Read as DNA, the sequence is TGTGCCAGCAGCCCAGGGGGTGGCGGCTACACCTTC. The resulting protein is CASSPGGGGYTF.